Each of the 28 T cell receptor beta chains below was sequenced from the same sample in a study of CD8 T cells in Susac syndrome. A quantity of about 0.45 to 1 ug RNA underwent reverse transcription using random hexamers. TCRdb re-derived calls from the immunoSEQ multiplex PCR reads in MiXCR, one entry per CDR3 protein. The sample includes tens of thousands of distinct CDR3 sequences, roughly 94% of them seen just once. Sequences were obtained from CD8+ T cells from PBMCs. These receptors came from a human donor with multiple sclerosis.

The genes are TRBV29-1 and TRBJ2-5; D gene unclear. The CDR3 covers 13 residues. The V gene lost 2 bases and the J gene lost 1 base, with 8 bases spanning the gap. Germline CDR1 SQVTM, CDR2 ANQGSEA. CDR3 amino acids: CSVESSLQETQYF. DNA for the CDR3: TGCAGCGTTGAAAGTTCCCTCCAAGAGACCCAGTACTTC.

This chain connects TRBV29-1 to TRBJ2-7, with TRBD1 identical over 7 bases. Germline V gene lookup returns CDR1 SQVTM and CDR2 ANQGSEA. This CDR3 contains 15 residues. The V segment lost 1 base and the J segment 0 bases; nucleotides outside the gene matches: 6. The CDR3 sequence: CSVEGPGGSSYEQYF. CDR3 DNA: TGCAGCGTTGAAGGACCAGGGGGATCCTCCTACGAGCAGTACTTC.

V gene TRBV19 combines with J gene TRBJ2-2, with D maybe TRBD1 (5 bases). Trimming left V 7 bases short and J 0 bases short, with 21 bases between. In germline, CDR1 is LNHDA, CDR2 SQIVND (reference sequence). The CDR3 covers 18 residues. The CDR3 bases are TGTGCCAGTACCGTATTACCAGGGCGTACCGCGAACACCGGGGAGCTGTTTTTT. Its translation is CASTVLPGRTANTGELFF.

The CDR3 protein is CASSPGTSGNNEQFF. The CDR3 DNA reads as TGTGCCAGCAGTCCGGGGACTAGCGGGAACAATGAGCAGTTCTTC. The chain carries TRBV12-3 or TRBV12-4 and TRBJ2-1, with TRBD2 identical over 13 bases. Trimming removed 5 bases from V and 5 bases from J; junction bases left unmatched: 3. The CDR3 contains 15 residues.

The V gene is TRBV7-9, the J gene TRBJ2-1; no firm D call. CDR3 length equals 12 residues. Trimming shortened V by 8 bases and J by 6 bases, and 11 bases separated the two germline ends. In germline, CDR1 is SEHNR, CDR2 FQNEAQ (reference sequence). CDR3 amino acids: CASSTPGNEQFF. The DNA for the CDR3 is TGTGCCAGCTCCACACCTGGCAATGAGCAGTTCTTC. The full variable domain, rest sourced from reference TRBV7-9 and TRBJ2-1, is DTGVSQNPRHKITKRGQNVTFRCDPISEHNRLYWYRQTLGQGPEFLTYFQNEAQLEKSRLLSDRFSAERPKGSFSTLEIQRTEQGDSAMYLCASSTPGNEQFFGPGTRLTVL.

This rearrangement joins TRBV6-2 or TRBV6-3 to TRBJ1-1; 7 nucleotides line up with TRBD1. V gave up 0 bases and J gave up 10 bases; unmatched junction bases: 11. CDR1 MNHEY and CDR2 SVGEGT come from the germline V gene. This CDR3 comprises 15 residues. The CDR3 here is CASSYSSQGENGAFF. In DNA form, the CDR3 reads TGTGCCAGCAGTTACTCTAGCCAGGGGGAAAATGGAGCTTTCTTT.

The rearrangement uses TRBV6-5 and TRBJ1-5; 7 bases agree with TRBD1. Germline CDR1 reads MNHEY; CDR2 reads SVGAGI. With 5 bases clipped from V and 4 bases from J, the junction kept 8 bases outside the gene matches. This CDR3 contains 15 residues. The CDR3 is CASSNDRDGNQPQHF. DNA for the CDR3: TGTGCCAGCAGTAATGACAGGGATGGGAATCAGCCCCAGCATTTT.

The chain recombines TRBV27 with TRBJ1-1, with 7 bases that match TRBD1. The germline V gene has CDR1 MNHEY and CDR2 SMNVEV (reference sequence). J was trimmed by 1 base and V by 2 bases; bases with no gene match: 13. This CDR3 has 18 amino acids. The CDR3 DNA sequence: TGTGCCAGCAGTTTAACCCCCTTCGGACAGGCCGCGAACACTGAAGCTTTCTTT. As protein: CASSLTPFGQAANTEAFF.

The chain combines TRBV7-9 with TRBJ2-7, with no clear D. V was pared by 0 bases and J by 0 bases, with 12 bases between. Germline assignment: CDR1 SEHNR and CDR2 FQNEAQ (reference sequence). The CDR3 runs 16 residues. The CDR3 DNA reads TGTGCCAGCAGCTTAGCAGCTGCCAGGAGCTCCTACGAGCAGTACTTC. Its protein product is CASSLAAARSSYEQYF.

CDR3 DNA sequence: TGTGCCAGTAGTAGCTCTCTGAACACTGAAGCTTTCTTT. This sequence encodes CASSSSLNTEAFF. The chain recombines TRBV19 with TRBJ1-1, with D hard to call. The germline CDR1 and CDR2 sequences are LNHDA and SQIVND (reference sequence). The CDR3 contains 13 residues. The V gene lost 4 bases and the J gene lost 0 bases, with 6 bases spanning the gap.

The chain joins TRBV6-2 or TRBV6-3 to TRBJ1-2; possible D gene TRBD1, 5 bases. Trimming shortened V by 4 bases and J by 4 bases, and 16 bases separated the two germline ends. The CDR3 is 15 residues long. Germline V CDR1 and CDR2: MNHEY, SVGEGT. CDR3 DNA sequence: TGTGCCAGCAGTTCGCAGGGACTCCTGGTCTATGGCTACACCTTC. This gives the protein CASSSQGLLVYGYTF.

The gene calls are TRBV10-3 and TRBJ1-1; tentatively, D is TRBD1 (5 bases). Germline CDR1 and CDR2: ENHRY and SYGVKD. This CDR3 is built from 13 residues. V was pared by 10 bases and J by 1 base, with 13 bases between. CDR3 nucleotides: TGTGCCACCCGAATGGGGACGAACACTGAAGCTTTCTTT. The encoded protein is CATRMGTNTEAFF.

CDR3 amino acids: CASSLSGGDSGANVLTF. The CDR3 nucleotides are TGTGCCAGCAGCCTAAGCGGGGGCGACTCTGGGGCCAACGTCCTGACTTTC. This sequence joins TRBV7-3 and TRBJ2-6; 8 nucleotides match TRBD2. Losses at the gene ends were 5 bases for V and 0 bases for J; bases not matched to a gene: 6. CDR3 length: 17 amino acids. Germline CDR1 and CDR2: SGHTA and FQGTGA.

The V and J genes are TRBV6-5 and TRBJ2-2; TRBD2 is a possible D gene (6 bases). This CDR3 contains 13 residues. The V end lost 4 bases, the J end lost 8 bases, and 11 bases lay between the germline ends. CDR1 is MNHEY, CDR2 SVGAGI, per germline. The CDR3 DNA follows: TGTGCCAGCAGTTTCTCAGGGAGGGGGGAGCTGTTTTTT. It yields the protein CASSFSGRGELFF.

J is TRBJ2-7 and V is TRBV3-1; TRBD1 is a possible D gene (6 bases). The CDR3 is 14 amino acids. Trimming left V 4 bases short and J 3 bases short, with 13 bases between. Per the germline V gene, CDR1 is LGHDT and CDR2 is YNNKEL (reference sequence). In nucleotides, the CDR3 is TGTGCCAGCAGCCCAGGGGCGGACGGCTACGAGCAGTACTTC. Its translation is CASSPGADGYEQYF.

The chain links TRBV12-5 to TRBJ1-5; no clear D. V lost 4 bases and J 3 bases, leaving 16 bases between the germline ends. CDR1 and CDR2 from the germline V gene are LGHNT and FRNRAP. The CDR3 spans 16 residues. The CDR3 DNA follows: TGTGCTAGTGGTTCCCCTCCGGACGGAAACAATCAGCCCCAGCATTTT. It specifies CASGSPPDGNNQPQHF.

This chain connects TRBV5-6 to TRBJ1-1; D gene ambiguous. Germline CDR1 reads SGHDT; CDR2 reads YYEEEE. The V gene lost 5 bases and the J gene lost 4 bases, with 9 bases spanning the gap. The CDR3 contains 12 residues. CDR3 DNA sequence: TGTGCCAGCAGGGTCGCGGCCACTGAAGCTTTCTTT. This sequence encodes CASRVAATEAFF.

The genes are TRBV5-1 and TRBJ2-7; D is undetermined. The CDR3 totals 14 residues. Between the trimmed V and J ends, which lost 2 bases and 5 bases, there was a span of 14 bases. The germline V gene has CDR1 SGHRS and CDR2 YFSETQ. This chain's CDR3 is CASSLELKGDEQYF. In nucleotides, the CDR3 is TGCGCCAGCAGCTTAGAGCTAAAAGGTGACGAGCAGTACTTC.

The rearrangement uses TRBV19 and TRBJ1-2, with a tentative D call TRBD1 (6 bases). The germline V gene encodes CDR1 LNHDA and CDR2 SQIVND (reference sequence). This CDR3 comprises 15 residues. V was pared by 8 bases and J by 4 bases, with 20 bases between. CDR3 loop: CASAPRRGAGYGYTF. In DNA, the CDR3 is TGTGCCAGTGCCCCCCGCCGGGGGGCTGGCTATGGCTACACCTTC.

The rearrangement links TRBV4-1 to TRBJ1-2; D gene ambiguous. The V gene's germline CDR1 is MGHRA and CDR2 YSYEKL. V was pared by 0 bases and J by 4 bases, with 9 bases between. This CDR3 has 14 amino acids. The CDR3, as DNA: TGCGCCAGCAGCCAAGATTTCGGCAGCTATGGCTACACCTTC. Its protein is CASSQDFGSYGYTF.

The chain joins TRBV5-6 to TRBJ2-7; the match to TRBD2 covers 11 bases. The CDR3 has 17 amino acids. Germline-derived CDR1 and CDR2 are SGHDT and YYEEEE. Unmatched junction bases numbered 13, after V lost 4 bases and J lost 4 bases. The CDR3 sequence: CASSPPTGTSGSYEQYF. Here the CDR3 DNA reads TGTGCCAGCAGCCCCCCAACGGGGACTAGCGGTTCTTACGAGCAGTACTTC.

The chain has TRBV20-1 and TRBJ2-2; 10 bases fit TRBD2. Germline values: CDR1 DFQATT, CDR2 SNEGSKA (reference sequence). V was clipped by 4 bases and J by 4 bases; unmatched bases: 6. The CDR3 consists of 15 residues. CDR3 sequence reads: CSATKREGGTGELFF. The CDR3 DNA is TGCAGTGCTACCAAGCGGGAGGGTGGCACCGGGGAGCTGTTTTTT.

This rearrangement joins TRBV15 to TRBJ2-1, with 11 bases aligning to TRBD2. This CDR3 contains 15 residues. Germline V gene lookup returns CDR1 LNHNV and CDR2 YYDKDF (reference sequence). Unmatched junction bases numbered 3, after V lost 0 bases and J lost 8 bases. As DNA, the CDR3 is TGTGCCACCAGCAGAGAACTAGCGGGGGTGGATGAGCAGTTCTTC. Translated: CATSRELAGVDEQFF.

V and J are TRBV30 and TRBJ2-2; the D is unclear. Trimming left V 3 bases short and J 5 bases short, with 10 bases between. The CDR3 runs to 13 residues. Germline V gives CDR1 GTSNPN, CDR2 SVGIG (reference sequence). CDR3 loop: CAWSDPSTGELFF. CDR3 sequence (DNA): TGTGCCTGGAGCGATCCTAGTACCGGGGAGCTGTTTTTT.

V is TRBV29-1 and J is TRBJ2-1; D remains ambiguous. V lost 1 base and J 7 bases, leaving 17 bases between the germline ends. Germline-derived CDR1 and CDR2 are SQVTM and ANQGSEA. The CDR3 spans 15 residues. In nucleotides, the CDR3 is TGCAGCGTTGAAGGGATACCTTTGAGCTGGAATGAGCAGTTCTTC. This gives the protein CSVEGIPLSWNEQFF.

The chain carries TRBV6-1 and TRBJ1-5; D is ambiguous. CDR1 and CDR2 (germline): MNHNS, SASEGT. This CDR3 is 16 amino acids long. Trimming cost V 2 bases and J 2 bases, with 13 bases left between them. This CDR3 reads CASSESWAYRNQPQHF. The CDR3 region has the DNA TGTGCCAGCAGTGAATCTTGGGCTTACCGCAATCAGCCCCAGCATTTT.

The CDR3 loop is CSASRGSGTEGVIQYF. The CDR3 region has the DNA TGCAGTGCTAGTCGGGGTTCTGGGACAGAGGGGGTCATTCAGTACTTC. The chain couples TRBV20-1 to TRBJ2-4, with 7 nucleotides matching TRBD1. The V gene end was trimmed by 3 bases and the J gene end by 9 bases; junction bases not matched to a gene: 17. The germline V gene encodes CDR1 DFQATT and CDR2 SNEGSKA (reference sequence). The CDR3 is made up of 16 amino acids.

The J gene is TRBJ1-3, the V gene TRBV7-3; D unclear. This CDR3 is 13 amino acids long. The V gene's germline CDR1 is SGHTA and CDR2 FQGTGA. Deletions cut 6 bases from V and 0 bases from J, with 6 bases between. CDR3 residues: CASSSDSGNTIYF. The DNA of the CDR3 is TGTGCCAGCAGTTCGGACTCTGGAAACACCATATATTTT.